These 12 T cell receptor beta chains originate from one sample sequenced in a study of cytomegalovirus exposure and HLA in healthy donors. Profiled with immunoSEQ multiplex PCR; TCRdb holds only in-frame clones, not every one. The sample includes 100,000 to 150,000 clones, 85% to 90% of them seen just once. Specimen: PBMCs. The receptors originated from a woman under 30 in good health and CMV-seronegative.

V is TRBV5-1 and J is TRBJ1-5, with TRBD1 identical over 12 bases. The J segment lost 5 bases and the V segment lost 5 bases, leaving 11 bases of the junction unmatched. The CDR3 is 17 amino acids. Germline CDR1 SGHRS, CDR2 YFSETQ. DNA of the CDR3: TGCGCCAGCAGTCCCGGGACAGGGGGCGGTCGTGATCAGCCCCAGCATTTT. This translates into CASSPGTGGGRDQPQHF.

The chain uses TRBV6-6 and TRBJ2-7; maybe TRBD1 (6 bases). CDR1 MNHNY and CDR2 SVGAGI come from the germline V gene (reference sequence). The CDR3 consists of 15 residues. Trimming pared 3 bases from V and 1 base from J, leaving 13 bases between. The CDR3: CASSYEWDTSYEQYF. The CDR3 region has the DNA TGTGCCAGCAGTTATGAATGGGACACATCCTACGAGCAGTACTTC.

The V and J genes are TRBV7-9 and TRBJ2-7; 10 bases map to TRBD2. In germline, CDR1 is SEHNR, CDR2 FQNEAQ (reference sequence). The CDR3 runs to 16 residues. Germline trimming cut 1 base from V and 7 bases from J; bases unmatched to any gene: 10. The CDR3 loop is CASSLGWASGGEEQYF. The CDR3 bases are TGTGCCAGCAGCTTAGGTTGGGCTAGCGGGGGTGAAGAGCAGTACTTC.

The chain joins TRBV5-8 to TRBJ2-7; maybe TRBD1 (5 bases). The CDR3 consists of 19 residues. CDR1 and CDR2 from the germline V gene are SGHTS and YDEGEE. V dropped 2 bases and J dropped 2 bases, with 26 bases sitting between them. The CDR3 protein is CASSLRFSKADSQTYEQYF. CDR3 nucleotides: TGTGCCAGCAGCTTAAGGTTCTCTAAGGCTGACAGCCAGACCTACGAGCAGTACTTC.

The chain links TRBV29-1 to TRBJ2-5; D not certain. The CDR3 covers 13 residues. CDR1 is SQVTM, CDR2 ANQGSEA, per germline. V lost 3 bases, J lost 5 bases, and 13 bases lay in between. The DNA for the CDR3 is TGCAGCGTTGACCTATCGGAGAGGGAGACCCAGTACTTC. Translation: CSVDLSERETQYF.

As for this clone: A junction boundary mismatches the germline segment, possibly from a read error. The genes are TRBV5-1 and TRBJ2-1; TRBD2 matches 13 bases. Germline assignment: CDR1 SGHRS and CDR2 YFSETQ. The CDR3 length is 18 residues. CDR3 amino acids: CASRLEGTSGASYNEQFF. The CDR3, as DNA: TGCGCCAGCAGATTGGAAGGGACTAGCGGGGCCTCCTACAATGAGCAGTTCTTC.

This rearrangement joins TRBV9 to TRBJ2-5; 7 bases fit TRBD2. Germline V gene sequence: CDR1 SGDLS, CDR2 YYNGEE. The CDR3 runs to 13 residues. V lost 4 bases to trimming and J lost 4 bases; unmatched junction nucleotides: 4. The CDR3 here is CASSSGGRETQYF. The CDR3 DNA sequence: TGTGCCAGCAGCTCCGGCGGGAGAGAGACCCAGTACTTC.

The V call is TRBV28, the J call TRBJ2-7; no firm D call. The CDR3 consists of 15 residues. From germline, CDR1 is MDHEN and CDR2 SYDVKM. V was cut by 1 base and J by 2 bases, with 12 bases left in between. CDR3 sequence: CASSLLSPPTYEQYF. The CDR3 DNA reads TGTGCCAGCAGTTTATTGAGCCCCCCCACCTACGAGCAGTACTTC.

V gene TRBV10-1 combines with J gene TRBJ1-2; maybe TRBD1 (5 bases). Trimming stripped 0 bases from V and 7 bases from J, with 12 bases between. Looked up from germline, CDR1 is WNHNN and CDR2 is SYGVQD (reference sequence). The CDR3 runs to 14 residues. The CDR3 loop is CASSESRGGGGYTF. For the CDR3, the DNA is TGCGCCAGCAGTGAGTCTAGGGGTGGCGGTGGCTACACCTTC.

This chain connects TRBV13 to TRBJ2-7; possibly TRBD1 for D (5 bases). The CDR3 length is 14 residues. Trimming took off 1 base at V and 7 bases at J, with 14 bases between the two ends. Germline values: CDR1 PRHDT, CDR2 FYEKMQ (reference sequence). CDR3 sequence: CASSLEGQGGEQYF. CDR3 nucleotide sequence: TGTGCCAGCAGCTTAGAAGGGCAGGGCGGTGAGCAGTACTTC. The full variable domain, its missing parts supplied by reference TRBV13 and TRBJ2-7, is AAGVIQSPRHLIKEKRETATLKCYPIPRHDTVYWYQQGPGQDPQFLISFYEKMQSDKGSIPDRFSAQQFSDYHSELNMSSLELGDSALYFCASSLEGQGGEQYFGPGTRLTVT.

Only one count was recorded for this clone. This chain connects TRBV10-3 to TRBJ2-1; 8 nucleotides agree with TRBD1. V trimming: 5 bases; J trimming: 10 bases; junction bases outside the gene matches: 7. From germline, CDR1 is ENHRY and CDR2 SYGVKD. CDR3 length equals 13 residues. For the CDR3, the DNA is TGTGCCATCAGTCCTGGACAGGGAGGAGAGCAGTTCTTC. It encodes CAISPGQGGEQFF.

This clone appeared a single time. The chain carries TRBV19 and TRBJ1-2; 8 nucleotides match TRBD1. The CDR3 is 14 amino acids. The trim removed 4 bases at V and 8 bases at J, leaving 9 bases unmatched. The germline V gene has CDR1 LNHDA and CDR2 SQIVND (reference sequence). In DNA, the CDR3 is TGTGCCAGTAGTACTTCAGGGGGCGGGAGCGGCTACACCTTC. Protein sequence: CASSTSGGGSGYTF.